Given below is one T cell receptor beta chain in context. Antigen unknown. Following extraction, RNA underwent reverse transcription to cDNA, which served as the sequencing template. TCRdb's copy holds only in-frame clones and misses some; the assay was immunoSEQ multiplex PCR. Of some 14,000 clones in the sample, 58% are singletons; the top ten hold 3.5% to 4%. The sample originates from a study of CD8+ T cells in alopecia areata. Study results and caveats: Normal-skin resident alphabeta T cells also appear among scalp sample sequences. Patients shared TCRs less clearly than mice did, possibly for HLA-related reasons. Greater clonality was observed in lesional scalp samples, especially alopecia totalis/universalis, versus normal scalp.

CD4+ cells from about 5 patients underwent sorting into CD25+CD127- cells. PBMCs provided sorted CD4+ and CD8+ T cells. The CDR3 contains 17 residues. The germline V gene has CDR1 MDHEN and CDR2 SYDVKM. V trimming: 5 bases; J trimming: 0 bases; junction bases outside the gene matches: 11. This chain uses TRBV28 with TRBJ2-3, with TRBD2 identical over 7 bases. Sample: CD4+ Tregs sorted from blood. This sequence was found in a human donor with alopecia areata. The CDR3 nucleotides read TGTGCCAGCAGTCCTGGGGGGGGAGCCCCTAGCACAGATACGCAGTATTTT. Its translation is CASSPGGGAPSTDTQYF.